These 3 T cell receptor beta chains share one sample of origin, sequenced in a study of blood T cell repertoires in COVID-19. TCRdb keeps only in-frame clones here, not all; method: immunoSEQ multiplex PCR. Of roughly 250,000 clones in the sample, around 89% are singletons; the top ten hold 0.99%. Sequences were obtained from peripheral blood. The source of these receptors is a woman aged 40-49 years who had recovered from COVID-19.

In DNA form, the CDR3 reads TGTGCCAGCACCCGCTTGGAGAGAGGGGGCTGGCGATGCGAAAAACTGTTTTTT. Encoded protein: CASTRLERGGWRCEKLFF. The chain couples TRBV5-6 to TRBJ1-4; 7 bases fit TRBD1. Trimming at V came to 6 bases and at J to 8 bases, leaving 22 bases not matched to a gene. There are 18 residues in the CDR3. Looked up from germline, CDR1 is SGHDT and CDR2 is YYEEEE.

The chain links TRBV12-3 or TRBV12-4 to TRBJ1-2; maybe TRBD1 (6 bases). CDR3 size: 11 residues. V lost 7 bases, J lost 8 bases, and 11 bases lay in between. The CDR3 here is CASNLQGGYTF. The CDR3 DNA follows: TGTGCCAGCAACCTCCAGGGGGGCTACACCTTC.

The chain has TRBV7-9 and TRBJ1-1, with D possibly TRBD1 on 6 matching bases. The CDR3 has 12 amino acids. Germline V gene lookup returns CDR1 SEHNR and CDR2 FQNEAQ (reference sequence). The V gene lost 4 bases and the J gene lost 5 bases, with 8 bases spanning the gap. The CDR3 DNA reads as TGTGCCAGCAGCTGGGGGCGGACTGAAGCTTTCTTT. It codes for CASSWGRTEAFF.